This paragraph reports one TCR beta chain. CDR3 size: 15 residues. Germline lookup yields CDR1 SGHNT and CDR2 YYREEE (reference sequence). The V gene lost 6 bases and the J gene lost 0 bases, with 14 bases spanning the gap. Repertoires were generated with immunoSEQ multiplex PCR, while TCRdb's copy carries only in-frame clones and drops some. This sample yields about 410,000 clones, of which 90% are seen a single time; more than 6% belongs to the top ten. The data derive from a study of control samples from healthy donors and cancer patients. Sequencing input: PBMCs. The chain couples TRBV5-4 to TRBJ2-3; D is possibly TRBD2 (6 bases). This receptor was obtained from a middle-aged man with head and neck cancer. The CDR3 is CASTHGAGSTDTQYF. In DNA form, the CDR3 reads TGTGCCAGCACCCATGGGGCGGGGAGCACAGATACGCAGTATTTT.